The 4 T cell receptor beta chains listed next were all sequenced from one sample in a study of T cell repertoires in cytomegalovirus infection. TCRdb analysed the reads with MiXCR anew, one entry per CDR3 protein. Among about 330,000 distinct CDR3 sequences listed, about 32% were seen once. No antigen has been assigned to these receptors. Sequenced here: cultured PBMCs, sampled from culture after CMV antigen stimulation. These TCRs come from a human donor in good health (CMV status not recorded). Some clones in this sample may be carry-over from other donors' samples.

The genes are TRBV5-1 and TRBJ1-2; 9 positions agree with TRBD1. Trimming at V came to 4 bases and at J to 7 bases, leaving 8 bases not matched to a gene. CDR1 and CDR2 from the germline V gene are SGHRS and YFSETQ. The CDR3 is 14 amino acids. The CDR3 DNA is TGCGCCAGCAGCACCACGGGACAGGGTGCTGGCTACACCTTC. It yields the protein CASSTTGQGAGYTF.

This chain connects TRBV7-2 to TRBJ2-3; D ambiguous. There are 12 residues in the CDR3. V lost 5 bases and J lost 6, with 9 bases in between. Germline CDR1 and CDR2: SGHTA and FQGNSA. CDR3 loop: CASSQWWDTQYF. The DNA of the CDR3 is TGTGCCAGCAGCCAGTGGTGGGATACGCAGTATTTT.

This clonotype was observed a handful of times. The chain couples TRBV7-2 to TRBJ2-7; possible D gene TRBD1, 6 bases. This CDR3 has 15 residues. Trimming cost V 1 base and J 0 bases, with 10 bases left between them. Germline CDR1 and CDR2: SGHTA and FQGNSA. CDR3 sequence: CASSLGDITSYEQYV. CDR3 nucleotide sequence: TGTGCCAGCAGCTTAGGGGACATAACCTCCTACGAGCAGTACGTC.

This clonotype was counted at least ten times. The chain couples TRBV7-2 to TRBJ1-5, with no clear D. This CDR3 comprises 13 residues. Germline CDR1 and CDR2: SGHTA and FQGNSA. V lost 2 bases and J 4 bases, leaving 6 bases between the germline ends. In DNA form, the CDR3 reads TGTGCCAGCAGCTTAAGTGAGAATCAGCCCCAGCATTTT. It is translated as CASSLSENQPQHF. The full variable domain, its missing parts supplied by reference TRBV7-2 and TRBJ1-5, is GAGVSQSPSNKVTEKGKDVELRCDPISGHTALYWYRQSLGQGLEFLIYFQGNSAPDKSGLPSDRFSAERTGGSVSTLTIQRTQQEDSAVYLCASSLSENQPQHFGDGTRLSIL.